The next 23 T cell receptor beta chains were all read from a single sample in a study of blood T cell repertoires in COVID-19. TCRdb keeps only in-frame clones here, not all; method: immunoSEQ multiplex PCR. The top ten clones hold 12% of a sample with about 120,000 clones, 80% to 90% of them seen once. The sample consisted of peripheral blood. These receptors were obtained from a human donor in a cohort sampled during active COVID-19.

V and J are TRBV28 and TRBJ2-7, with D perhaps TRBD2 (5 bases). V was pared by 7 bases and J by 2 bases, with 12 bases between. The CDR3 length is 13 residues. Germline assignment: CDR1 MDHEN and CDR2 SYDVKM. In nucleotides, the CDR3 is TGTGCCAGCAACCCCGGGGATACCTACGAGCAGTACTTC. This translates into CASNPGDTYEQYF.

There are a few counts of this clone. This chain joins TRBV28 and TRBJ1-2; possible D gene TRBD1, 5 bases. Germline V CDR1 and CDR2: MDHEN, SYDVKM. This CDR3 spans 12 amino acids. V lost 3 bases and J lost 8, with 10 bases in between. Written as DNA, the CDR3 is TGTGCCAGCAGTTTTTGGGGGGTCGGCTACACCTTC. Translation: CASSFWGVGYTF.

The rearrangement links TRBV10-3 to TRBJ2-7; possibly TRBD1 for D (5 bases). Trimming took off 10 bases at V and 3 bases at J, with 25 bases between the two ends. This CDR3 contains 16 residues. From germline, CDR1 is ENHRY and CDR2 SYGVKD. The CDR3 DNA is TGTGCCACCCTGGGGCCGACCCTCAAGGGTTTCTACGAGCAGTACTTC. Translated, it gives CATLGPTLKGFYEQYF.

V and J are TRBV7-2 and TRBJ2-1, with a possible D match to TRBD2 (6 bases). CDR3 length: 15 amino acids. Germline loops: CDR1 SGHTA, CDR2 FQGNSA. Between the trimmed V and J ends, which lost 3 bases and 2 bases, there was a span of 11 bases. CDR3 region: CASSFLASTYNEQFF. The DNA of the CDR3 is TGTGCCAGCAGCTTCCTAGCGTCCACCTACAATGAGCAGTTCTTC.

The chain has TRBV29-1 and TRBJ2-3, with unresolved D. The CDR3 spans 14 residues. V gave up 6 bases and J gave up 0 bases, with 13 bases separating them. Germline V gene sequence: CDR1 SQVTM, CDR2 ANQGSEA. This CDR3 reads CSVDSGSSTDTQYF. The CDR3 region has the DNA TGCAGCGTCGACTCGGGTTCAAGCACAGATACGCAGTATTTT.

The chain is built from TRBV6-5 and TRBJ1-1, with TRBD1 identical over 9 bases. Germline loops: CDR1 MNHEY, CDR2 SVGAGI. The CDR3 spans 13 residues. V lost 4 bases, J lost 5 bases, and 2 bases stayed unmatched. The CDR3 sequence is CASSLTGGTEAFF. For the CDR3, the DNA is TGTGCCAGCAGTTTGACAGGGGGGACTGAAGCTTTCTTT.

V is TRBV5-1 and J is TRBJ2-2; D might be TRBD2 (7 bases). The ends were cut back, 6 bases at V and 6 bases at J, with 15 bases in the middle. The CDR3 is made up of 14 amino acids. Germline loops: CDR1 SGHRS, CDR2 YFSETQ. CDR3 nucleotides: TGCGCCAGCAACCGGGGGGCGTTGGCCGGGGAGCTGTTTTTT. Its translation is CASNRGALAGELFF.

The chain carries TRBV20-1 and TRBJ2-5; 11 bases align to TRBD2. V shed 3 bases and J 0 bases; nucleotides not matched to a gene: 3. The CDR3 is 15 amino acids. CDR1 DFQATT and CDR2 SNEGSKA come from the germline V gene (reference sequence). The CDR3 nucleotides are TGCAGTGCTAGTGGGACTAGCGGTAACCAAGAGACCCAGTACTTC. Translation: CSASGTSGNQETQYF.

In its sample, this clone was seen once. The CDR3 DNA reads TGTGCCAGCAGCCGCTCCCCGGGACAGGGGTCTCTGTACAATCAGCCCCAGCATTTT. Translated, it gives CASSRSPGQGSLYNQPQHF. The rearrangement links TRBV28 to TRBJ1-5; 10 nucleotides line up with TRBD1. Looked up from germline, CDR1 is MDHEN and CDR2 is SYDVKM. The J segment lost 3 bases and the V segment lost 6 bases, leaving 17 bases of the junction unmatched. This CDR3 has 19 residues.

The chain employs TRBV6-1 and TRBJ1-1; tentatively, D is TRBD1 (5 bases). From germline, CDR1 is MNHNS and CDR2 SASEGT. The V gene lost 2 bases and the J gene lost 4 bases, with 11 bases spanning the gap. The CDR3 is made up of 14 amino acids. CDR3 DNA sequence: TGTGCCAGCAGTGAAAGAATAGGGGCCACTGAAGCTTTCTTT. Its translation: CASSERIGATEAFF.

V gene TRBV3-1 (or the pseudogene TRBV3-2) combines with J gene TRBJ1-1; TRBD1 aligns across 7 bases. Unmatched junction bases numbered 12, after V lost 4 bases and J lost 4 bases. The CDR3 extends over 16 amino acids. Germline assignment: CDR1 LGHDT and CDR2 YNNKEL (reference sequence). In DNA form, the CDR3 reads TGTGCCAGCAGCCGCGGAGCACAGGGGATGGGCACTGAAGCTTTCTTT. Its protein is CASSRGAQGMGTEAFF.

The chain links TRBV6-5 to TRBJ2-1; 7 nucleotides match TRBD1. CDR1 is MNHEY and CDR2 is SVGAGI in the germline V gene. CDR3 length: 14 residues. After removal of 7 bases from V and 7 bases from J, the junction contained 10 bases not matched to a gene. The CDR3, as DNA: TGTGCCAGCATCGGAACAGGGGTGAGGAATGAGCAGTTCTTC. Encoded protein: CASIGTGVRNEQFF.

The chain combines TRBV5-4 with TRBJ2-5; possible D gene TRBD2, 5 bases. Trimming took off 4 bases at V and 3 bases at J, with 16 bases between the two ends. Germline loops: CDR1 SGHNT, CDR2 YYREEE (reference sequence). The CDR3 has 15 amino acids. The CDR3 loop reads CASSEAGVKKETQYF. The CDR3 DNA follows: TGTGCCAGCAGCGAGGCCGGGGTAAAAAAAGAGACCCAGTACTTC.

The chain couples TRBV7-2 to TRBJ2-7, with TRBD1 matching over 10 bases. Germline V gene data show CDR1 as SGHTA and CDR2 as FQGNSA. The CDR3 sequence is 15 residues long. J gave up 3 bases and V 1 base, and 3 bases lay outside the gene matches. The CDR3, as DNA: TGTGCCAGCAGCTTAGGACAGGGGGCAGGCTACGAGCAGTACTTC. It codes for CASSLGQGAGYEQYF. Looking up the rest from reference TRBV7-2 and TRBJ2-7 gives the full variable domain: GAGVSQSPSNKVTEKGKDVELRCDPISGHTALYWYRQSLGQGLEFLIYFQGNSAPDKSGLPSDRFSAERTGGSVSTLTIQRTQQEDSAVYLCASSLGQGAGYEQYFGPGTRLTVT.

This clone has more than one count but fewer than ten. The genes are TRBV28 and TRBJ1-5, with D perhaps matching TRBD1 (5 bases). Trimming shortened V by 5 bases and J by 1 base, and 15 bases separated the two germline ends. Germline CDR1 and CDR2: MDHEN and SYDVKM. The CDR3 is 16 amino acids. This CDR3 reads CASSPSLDRSNQPQHF. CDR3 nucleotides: TGTGCCAGCAGTCCTTCTCTCGACAGAAGCAATCAGCCCCAGCATTTT.

This CDR3 is CASSLTGPSEQYF. In DNA form, the CDR3 reads TGTGCCAGCAGCTTGACAGGGCCCAGCGAGCAGTACTTC. The V call is TRBV5-6, the J call TRBJ2-7, with a weak D call TRBD1 (6 bases). CDR3 length: 13 amino acids. CDR1 is SGHDT, CDR2 YYEEEE, per germline. V was shortened by 1 base and J by 6 bases, with 11 bases between the two germline ends.

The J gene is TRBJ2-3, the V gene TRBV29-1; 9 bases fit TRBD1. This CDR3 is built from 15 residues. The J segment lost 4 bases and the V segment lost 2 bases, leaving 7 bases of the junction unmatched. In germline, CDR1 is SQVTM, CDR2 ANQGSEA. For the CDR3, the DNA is TGCAGCGTTGAAAAGAGGGACAGGGACCCAGATACGCAGTATTTT. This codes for CSVEKRDRDPDTQYF.

The CDR3 region is CASSQEGPAGVQETQYF. The CDR3 bases are TGTGCCAGCAGCCAAGAGGGGCCAGCGGGGGTCCAAGAGACCCAGTACTTC. This chain joins TRBV3-1 (or the pseudogene TRBV3-2) and TRBJ2-5; 8 bases are a match to TRBD2. This CDR3 contains 17 residues. Germline CDR1 LGHDT, CDR2 YNNKEL (reference sequence). Germline trimming cut 0 bases from V and 1 base from J; bases unmatched to any gene: 7.

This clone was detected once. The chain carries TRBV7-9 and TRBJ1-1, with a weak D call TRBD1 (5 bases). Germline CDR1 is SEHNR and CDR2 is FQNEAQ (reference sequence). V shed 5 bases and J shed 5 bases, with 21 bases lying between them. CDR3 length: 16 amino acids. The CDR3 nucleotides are TGTGCCAGCAGCAACGACAGATCAGGGATGGGGACTGAAGCTTTCTTT. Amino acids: CASSNDRSGMGTEAFF.

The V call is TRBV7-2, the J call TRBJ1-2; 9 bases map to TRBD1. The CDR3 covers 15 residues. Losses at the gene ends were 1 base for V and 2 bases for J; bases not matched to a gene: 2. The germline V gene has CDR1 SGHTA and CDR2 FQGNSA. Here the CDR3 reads CASSLGGQGNYGYTF. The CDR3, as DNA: TGTGCCAGCAGCTTAGGGGGACAGGGAAACTATGGCTACACCTTC.

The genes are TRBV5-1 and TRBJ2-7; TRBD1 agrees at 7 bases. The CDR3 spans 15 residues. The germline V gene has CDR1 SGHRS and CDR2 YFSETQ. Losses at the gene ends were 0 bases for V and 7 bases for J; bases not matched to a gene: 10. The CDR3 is CASSLEGRGSGEQYF. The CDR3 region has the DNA TGCGCCAGCAGCTTGGAGGGCAGGGGGTCGGGGGAGCAGTACTTC.

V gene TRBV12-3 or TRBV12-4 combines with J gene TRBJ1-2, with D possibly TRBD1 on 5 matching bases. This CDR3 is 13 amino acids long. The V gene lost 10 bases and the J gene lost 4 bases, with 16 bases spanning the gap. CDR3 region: CATRAGFGYGYTF. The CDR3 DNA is TGTGCCACCAGGGCGGGGTTTGGCTATGGCTACACCTTC.

DNA of the CDR3: TGTGCCAGCAGCCAAAGGGGGGGTAATTCACCCCTCCACTTT. Translation gives CASSQRGGNSPLHF. The gene calls are TRBV14 and TRBJ1-6; possible D gene TRBD1, 6 bases. Germline assignment: CDR1 SGHDN and CDR2 FVKESK. V shed 2 bases and J shed 6 bases, with 8 bases lying between them. This CDR3 region has 14 residues.